A single sample is the source of the 13 T cell receptor beta chains below, sequenced in a study of molecular identifiers for immune sequencing clone quantification (dated by TCRdb to the late 2010s). The library came from PCR. Sequencing instrument: NextSeq 500. In-frame beta chains were kept once TCRdb had trimmed the public reads at Q25 with fastp and called clones with MiXCR. All rows with the same CDR3 protein become a single entry with the most common DNA and genes. The sample records approximately 590,000 distinct CDR3 sequences, approximately 24% of which are singletons. The leading ten clones occupy 0.78% of the sample. The sequenced material came from naive CD8+ T cells from blood, with Jurkat cell RNA spiked in. The sample's cell subset or site label is to be understood as: FACS-sorted CD8+CD4-CCR7+CD45RA+ naive T cells. Receptors originate from a human donor in good health. Some libraries in this study had Jurkat cell RNA spiked in.

Points on this clonotype: A read error may produce the germline difference seen at one junction end. V usage is TRBV7-6 and J usage is TRBJ2-5; D is unresolved. Germline-derived CDR1 and CDR2 are SGHVS and FNYEAQ. The CDR3 is 13 amino acids. CDR3 bases: TGTGCCAGCGGCTTAACCCACCAAGAGACCCAGTACTTC. Translation: CASGLTHQETQYF.

On this clonotype: A much larger clone is a single base away; this may be a read error. The chain couples TRBV29-1 to TRBJ2-7; TRBD1 matches 8 bases. CDR1 is SQVTM and CDR2 is ANQGSEA in the germline V gene. The CDR3 runs 13 residues. CDR3 in amino acids: CSVRAGGLYEQNF. The CDR3 nucleotides read TGCAGCGTTCGAGCAGGGGGCCTTTACGAGCAGAACTTC.

Note on this clonotype: A read error is possible here, since a much larger clone lies one base away. This sequence joins TRBV4-3 and TRBJ1-6; D not resolved. CDR1 LGHNA and CDR2 YSLEER come from the germline V gene. This CDR3 is 15 amino acids long. V dropped 3 bases and J dropped 11 bases, with 17 bases sitting between them. The CDR3 spells CASSHKRHKGAPLHF. CDR3 sequence (DNA): TGCGCCAGCAGCCATAAGCGGCACAAGGGTGCACCCCTCCACTTT.

The chain recombines TRBV6-2 or TRBV6-3 with TRBJ2-1; 9 nucleotides align to TRBD2. V shed 2 bases, J shed 9 bases, and the junction held 2 bases outside the gene matches. Germline V gives CDR1 MNHEY, CDR2 SVGEGT. CDR3 size: 13 residues. CDR3 DNA sequence: TGTGCCAGCAGTTACCCAGCGGGAGGTGAGCAGTTCTTC. This sequence encodes CASSYPAGGEQFF.

The chain couples TRBV9 to TRBJ2-1; D could derive from TRBD1 or TRBD2 (6 bases each). Germline V gene data show CDR1 as SGDLS and CDR2 as YYNGEE. V was clipped by 0 bases and J by 6 bases, with 13 bases between them. The CDR3 length is 15 residues. This CDR3 is CASSVEEGDLNEQFF. DNA of the CDR3: TGTGCCAGCAGCGTAGAGGAGGGGGACCTCAATGAGCAGTTCTTC.

Points on this clonotype: A much larger clone lies a single base off, so this may be a read error. The chain is built from TRBV7-9 and TRBJ2-5; 13 bases are shared with TRBD2. The V and J ends lost 5 bases and 4 bases, in that order; junction bases with no gene match: 4. The CDR3 covers 15 residues. The germline CDR1 and CDR2 sequences are SEHNR and FQNEAQ (reference sequence). CDR3 bases: TGTGCCAGCAGCATGGGACTAGCGGGGAGAGAGACCCAGTACTTC. This gives the protein CASSMGLAGRETQYF.

This clonotype has just one count. The chain links TRBV3-1 to TRBJ2-1, with 10 bases lining up with TRBD2. CDR1 and CDR2 from the germline V gene are LGHDT and YNNKEL (reference sequence). With 3 bases clipped from V and 7 bases from J, the junction kept 9 bases outside the gene matches. This CDR3 has 16 amino acids. The CDR3 DNA reads TGTGCCAGCAGCCATCTTTTGTCTAGCGGGAGTAATGAGCAGTTCTTC. It codes for CASSHLLSSGSNEQFF.

V gene TRBV12-3 or TRBV12-4 combines with J gene TRBJ2-2, with a possible D match to TRBD1 (5 bases). The CDR3 covers 13 residues. The ends were cut back, 6 bases at V and 6 bases at J, with 11 bases in the middle. The CDR3 DNA reads TGTGCCAGCAGACACGACAGTGCCGGGGAGCTGTTTTTT. This translates into CASRHDSAGELFF.

This clonotype was recorded many times. This chain links TRBV28 with TRBJ1-1; 7 nucleotides line up with TRBD1. The CDR3 is 15 residues long. The V and J ends lost 5 bases and 3 bases, in that order; junction bases with no gene match: 9. Germline assignment: CDR1 MDHEN and CDR2 SYDVKM. The CDR3 reads CASSATGKGYTEAFF. The CDR3 DNA reads as TGTGCCAGCAGTGCGACAGGGAAGGGGTACACTGAAGCTTTCTTT.

This clonotype has only one observation. This could be a read error, since a much larger clone is one nucleotide away. The chain combines TRBV11-2 with TRBJ2-3; 8 bases agree with TRBD2. Germline assignment: CDR1 SGHAT and CDR2 FQNNGV. This CDR3 comprises 18 residues. CDR3 coding DNA: TGTGCCAGCAGCTCCCTGGCGGGGGGCCCTCTCCCCACAGCTACGCAGTATTTT. Its translation is CASSSLAGGPLPTATQYF.

Comments on this clonotype: A read error may account for a junction end that differs from germline. The chain employs TRBV19 and TRBJ2-3; TRBD2 matches at 7 bases. The CDR3 spans 17 residues. Germline CDR1 and CDR2: LNHDA and SQIVND (reference sequence). Here the CDR3 reads CASSVFFRAGATGTQYF. CDR3 nucleotides: TGTGCCAGTAGTGTATTTTTTCGCGCGGGAGCAACAGGTACGCAGTATTTT.

This clonotype was seen only a few times. The chain carries TRBV20-1 and TRBJ2-3; 12 nucleotides line up with TRBD1. V was pared by 4 bases and J by 4 bases, with 3 bases of the junction left unmatched. This CDR3 region has 14 residues. CDR1 and CDR2 from the germline V gene are DFQATT and SNEGSKA (reference sequence). The CDR3 nucleotides read TGCAGTGCTACCGGGACAGGGGGCCCAGATACGCAGTATTTT. Translating it yields CSATGTGGPDTQYF.

This clonotype was seen a single time. This may arise from a read error, as a much more abundant clone is one base away. The chain is built from TRBV28 and TRBJ2-5; D tentatively reads TRBD1 or TRBD2 (6 bases each). Germline CDR1 and CDR2: MDHEN and SYDVKM. The CDR3 sequence is 13 residues long. The CDR3 DNA reads TGTGCCACCGGGCACGGGGGCGGAGAGCCCCAGTACTTC. It is translated as CATGHGGGEPQYF.